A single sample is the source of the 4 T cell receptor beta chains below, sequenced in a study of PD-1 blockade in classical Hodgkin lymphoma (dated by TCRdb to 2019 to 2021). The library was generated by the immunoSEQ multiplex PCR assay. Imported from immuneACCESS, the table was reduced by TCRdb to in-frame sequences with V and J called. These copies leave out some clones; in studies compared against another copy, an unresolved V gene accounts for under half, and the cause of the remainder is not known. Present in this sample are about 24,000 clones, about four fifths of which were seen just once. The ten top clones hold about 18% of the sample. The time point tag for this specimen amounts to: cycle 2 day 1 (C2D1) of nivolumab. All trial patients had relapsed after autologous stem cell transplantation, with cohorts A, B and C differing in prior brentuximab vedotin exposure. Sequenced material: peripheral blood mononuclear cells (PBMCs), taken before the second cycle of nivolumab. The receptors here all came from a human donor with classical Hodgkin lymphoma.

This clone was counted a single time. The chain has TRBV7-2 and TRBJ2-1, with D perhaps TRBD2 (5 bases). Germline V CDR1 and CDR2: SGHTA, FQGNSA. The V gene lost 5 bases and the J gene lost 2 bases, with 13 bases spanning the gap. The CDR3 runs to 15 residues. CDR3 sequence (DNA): TGTGCCAGCAGCGTCCCTAGCTTCCCCTACAATGAGCAGTTCTTC. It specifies CASSVPSFPYNEQFF. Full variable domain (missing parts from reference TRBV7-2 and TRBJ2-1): GAGVSQSPSNKVTEKGKDVELRCDPISGHTALYWYRQSLGQGLEFLIYFQGNSAPDKSGLPSDRFSAERTGGSVSTLTIQRTQQEDSAVYLCASSVPSFPYNEQFFGPGTRLTVL.

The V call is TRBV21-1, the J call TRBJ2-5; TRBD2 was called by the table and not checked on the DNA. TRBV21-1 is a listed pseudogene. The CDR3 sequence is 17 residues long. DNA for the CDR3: TGTGCCAGCAAGGGGGGGGGCCTGCCCGACTACCAAGAGACCCAGTACTTC. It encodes CASKGGGLPDYQETQYF.

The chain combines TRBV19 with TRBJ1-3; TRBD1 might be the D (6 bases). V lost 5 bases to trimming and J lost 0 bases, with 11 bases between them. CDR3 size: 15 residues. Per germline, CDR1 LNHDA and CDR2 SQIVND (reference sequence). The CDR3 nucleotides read TGTGCCAGTAGTCGGGACAAGAGCTCTGGAAACACCATATATTTT. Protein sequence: CASSRDKSSGNTIYF.

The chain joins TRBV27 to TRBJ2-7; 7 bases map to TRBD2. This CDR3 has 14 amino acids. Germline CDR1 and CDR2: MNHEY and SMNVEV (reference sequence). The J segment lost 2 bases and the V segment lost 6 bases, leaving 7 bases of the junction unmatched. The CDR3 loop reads CASRPSGLPYEQYF. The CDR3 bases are TGTGCCAGCAGGCCTAGCGGATTACCCTACGAGCAGTACTTC.